The TCR beta chain described here comes from a study of blood T cell repertoires in COVID-19. Looking at the study overall: Sites in the United States, Italy and Spain provided acute and convalescent COVID-19 samples. T cells, B-cell-depleted T cells, or PBMCs supplied cDNA or gDNA.

Per the original data handling: It was from reference gene primer amplification that nucleated cell counts were estimated. Some clones are missing from TCRdb's copy, which holds only in-frame ones; the method was immunoSEQ multiplex PCR. V and J calls plus clone size are reproduced from that table; the DNA served to infer D and trimming. The table has hundreds of thousands of clones, less than 90% seen once. Germline CDR1 and CDR2: MGHRA and YSYEKL. The CDR3 contains 16 residues. V shed 0 bases and J shed 0 bases, with 8 bases lying between them. The chain couples TRBV4-1 to TRBJ1-4; D ambiguous. The sample comprised peripheral blood. The sequence derives from a woman aged 55 to 70 with COVID-19, enrolled during active disease. The CDR3 region is CASSQDPGATNEKLFF. CDR3 in DNA: TGCGCCAGCAGCCAAGATCCCGGTGCAACTAATGAAAAACTGTTTTTT.